Listed below are T cell receptor beta chains from one sample, sequenced in a study of PD-L1 blockade in urothelial cancer. Method: immunoSEQ multiplex PCR; TCRdb's copy keeps in-frame clones and lacks some. The sample records some 40,000 clones, around nine tenths being singletons. The starting material was PBMCs, obtained around atezolizumab (anti-PD-L1) treatment. These receptors all stem from a man in his 70s with urothelial cancer. CDR3s include the opening cysteine and the closing phenylalanine or tryptophan. A D gene is named only where the DNA matches it firmly. Rows give clone size only sometimes, using once, few, many, or a class for an expanded clone.

J | size | D | V | DNA | CDR3
TRBJ2-5 | NA | NA | TRBV10-2 | TGCGCCAGCGCCGGGTCGAGGGAGACCCAGTACTTC | CASAGSRETQYF
TRBJ2-3 | NA | TRBD2 | TRBV4-2 | TGTGCCAGCAGAATCGGCGGGAGGACAGATACGCAGTATTTT | CASRIGGRTDTQYF
TRBJ1-2 | NA | NA | TRBV10-2 | TGCGCCAGCAGTTGGACAGTCCCACCCCAGTTAAACTATGGCTACACCTTC | CASSWTVPPQLNYGYTF
TRBJ2-4 | once | NA | TRBV5-1 | TGCGCCAGCAGTTACGACGGGACTCCAAACATTCAGTACTTC | CASSYDGTPNIQYF
TRBJ2-1 | once | NA | TRBV6-1 | TGTGCCAGCAGTGAAGTTAGGGAGGCTTCCGGAGAGCAGTTCTTC | CASSEVREASGEQFF
TRBJ1-1 | NA | TRBD1 | TRBV2 | TGTGCCAGCAGGACTAAACAGGGGCACACTGAAGCTTTCTTT | CASRTKQGHTEAFF
TRBJ1-4 | NA | NA | TRBV25-1 | TGTGCCAGCAGCCTGGGACTGACTAATGAAAAACTGTTTTTT | CASSLGLTNEKLFF
TRBJ1-2 | NA | TRBD1 | TRBV27 | TGTGCCAGCAGTCTATCCGGGACAGCACGGTATGGCTACACCTTC | CASSLSGTARYGYTF
TRBJ2-2 | NA | TRBD2 | TRBV5-6 | TGTGCCAGCAGCTATTCTAGCGGGAGTGGGACCGGGGAGCTGTTTTTT | CASSYSSGSGTGELFF
TRBJ2-1 | NA | TRBD2 | TRBV6-5 | TGTGCCAGCAGTTTAGCGGGAGAGGCCTACAATGAGCAGTTCTTC | CASSLAGEAYNEQFF
TRBJ2-1 | NA | TRBD2 | TRBV28 | TGTGCCAGCCTAGCGGGAGGTAAGCGTGGGCTGAACAATGAGCAGTTCTTC | CASLAGGKRGLNNEQFF
TRBJ1-3 | NA | NA | TRBV15 | TGTGCCACCAGCGACCCGGGTACCTCTGGAAACACCATATATTTT | CATSDPGTSGNTIYF
TRBJ1-1 | NA | NA | TRBV6-5 | TGTGCCAGCAGTTACGGGGCCCCGGGCACTGAAGCTTTCTTT | CASSYGAPGTEAFF
TRBJ2-7 | NA | NA | TRBV7-8 | TGTGCCAGCGCCCGGGGACACCGGGCCTACGAGCAGTACTTC | CASARGHRAYEQYF
TRBJ2-5 | NA | TRBD1 | TRBV10-3 | TGTGCCACCCGATCCGACAGGGCAGGGGAGACCCAGTACTTC | CATRSDRAGETQYF
TRBJ2-3 | NA | NA | TRBV11-2 | TGTGCCAGCAGCTTAGTCATGGATACGCAGTATTTT | CASSLVMDTQYF
TRBJ2-3 | NA | TRBD1 | TRBV6-6 | TGTGCCAGCAGGAAGGGGGCCGATACGCAGTATTTT | CASRKGADTQYF
TRBJ2-7 | NA | TRBD2 | TRBV2 | TGTGCCAGCAGTGGCAGACTAGCGGGAGGTCTTCCCTACGAGCAGTACTTC | CASSGRLAGGLPYEQYF
TRBJ2-5 | NA | TRBD1 | TRBV28 | TGTGCCAGCAGTTTCAGGACAGGGGGAGAGACCCAGTACTTC | CASSFRTGGETQYF
TRBJ2-2 | NA | TRBD2 | TRBV28 | TGTGCCAGCAGCCCGCCAGGGGGGCTAGCGGGGCAGAACACCGGGGAGCTGTTTTTT | CASSPPGGLAGQNTGELFF
TRBJ1-1 | NA | NA | TRBV2 | TGTGCCAGCAGTGATTACAGAATGAACACTGAAGCTTTCTTT | CASSDYRMNTEAFF
TRBJ2-1 | NA | TRBD2 | TRBV14 | TGTGCCAGCAGCCACCCCCTCTCTGGGACTAGCGGGAGGGCCCCCAATGAGCAGTTCTTC | CASSHPLSGTSGRAPNEQFF
TRBJ2-1 | NA | NA | TRBV9 | TGTGCCAGTGAAAGGGGGTACAATGAGCAGTTCTTC | CASERGYNEQFF
TRBJ2-5 | NA | NA | TRBV18 | TGTGCCAGCTCACGTGCGGCGGACTGGCGGGTCCAAGAGACCCAGTACTTC | CASSRAADWRVQETQYF
TRBJ2-1 | NA | NA | TRBV25-1 | TGTGCCAGCAGTGGCAGGGTCAGAGATGAGCAGTTCTTC | CASSGRVRDEQFF
TRBJ1-4 | once | TRBD1 | TRBV9 | TGTGCCAGCAGCGTAGAAGGGACAGGGGAAGAAAAACTGTTTTTT | CASSVEGTGEEKLFF
TRBJ2-5 | NA | TRBD2 | TRBV9 | TGTGCCAGCAGCGTTGCTAGCGGGTTCCAAGAGACCCAGTACTTC | CASSVASGFQETQYF
TRBJ2-1 | NA | TRBD2 | TRBV7-9 | TGTGCCAGCAGCTTCCTCCCGGGACTAGGGTCCAATGAGCAGTTCTTC | CASSFLPGLGSNEQFF
TRBJ2-3 | NA | TRBD2 | TRBV6-6 | TGTGCCAGCAGTTACAACCTAGCGGGGGGCACAGATACGCAGTATTTT | CASSYNLAGGTDTQYF
TRBJ2-7 | NA | TRBD2 | TRBV7-3 | TGTGCCAGCAGCCAACTAGCGGGAGGGTACCACGAGCAGTACTTC | CASSQLAGGYHEQYF
TRBJ2-1 | NA | TRBD2 | TRBV27 | TGTGCCAGCAGATTAACTGGGACTAGCGGGACCTACAATGAGCAGTTCTTC | CASRLTGTSGTYNEQFF
TRBJ2-5 | NA | TRBD2 | TRBV5-1 | TGCGCCAGCAGCTTGGCGGGTACGACTAGCGGGAGTTTAGGAGAGACCCAGTACTTC | CASSLAGTTSGSLGETQYF
TRBJ1-3 | NA | TRBD1 | TRBV6-5 | TGTGCCAGCAGTAGACAGGGGGCACCAGGAAACACCATATATTTT | CASSRQGAPGNTIYF
TRBJ1-4 | NA | NA | TRBV7-3 | TGTGCCAGCCTTTCTGAAAAACTGTTTTTT | CASLSEKLFF
TRBJ1-2 | few | TRBD1 | TRBV28 | TGTGCCAGCAGTTTATCTCAGGGGGATGGCTACACCTTC | CASSLSQGDGYTF
TRBJ2-7 | NA | NA | TRBV7-9 | TGTGCCAGCAGCTTAGCGGCGGGGAACAACGAGCAGTACTTC | CASSLAAGNNEQYF
TRBJ2-2 | NA | TRBD1 | TRBV6-6 | TGTGCCAGCAGCAGGGGGCTTAACGGGGAGCTGTTTTTT | CASSRGLNGELFF
TRBJ2-1 | NA | NA | TRBV19 | TGTGCCAGTAGTATAGATGGCGGCACCCTGGGTCAGTTCTTC | CASSIDGGTLGQFF